Below are 27 T cell receptor beta chains sequenced from a single sample in a study of cytomegalovirus exposure and HLA in healthy donors. PCR amplification relied on 60 Vbeta primers (plus 13 Jbeta primers). Only in-frame clones appear in the TCRdb table, and some are missing; sequencing was by immunoSEQ multiplex PCR. The sample consists of around 120,000 clones, 75% to 90% of them appearing once. The sequenced material came from PBMCs. The receptors originated from a man in his fifties or sixties in good health and CMV-seronegative.

This chain links TRBV2 with TRBJ2-5; 14 nucleotides match TRBD2. Germline V lookup: CDR1 SNHLY, CDR2 FYNNEI. CDR3 size: 15 residues. With 6 bases clipped from V and 7 bases from J, the junction kept 7 bases outside the gene matches. The CDR3 region is CASSGTSGGPGTQYF. Here the CDR3 DNA reads TGTGCCAGCAGCGGGACTAGCGGGGGACCGGGGACCCAGTACTTC.

With regard to this clone: At one end the junction does not follow the germline gene, possibly because of a read error. V and J are TRBV29-1 and TRBJ1-2, with D tentatively TRBD1 (6 bases). The CDR3 extends over 13 amino acids. The germline V gene has CDR1 SQVTM and CDR2 ANQGSEA. The CDR3 bases are TGCAGCGTATTACAGGGCATAGACTATGGCTACCCCTTC. Its protein product is CSVLQGIDYGYPF.

The V and J genes are TRBV19 and TRBJ2-1; TRBD2 matches at 11 bases. CDR1 and CDR2 (germline): LNHDA, SQIVND (reference sequence). V lost 10 bases to trimming and J lost 9 bases; unmatched junction nucleotides: 11. This CDR3 region has 14 residues. The CDR3 region is CATGTSGGLGEQFF. In DNA form, the CDR3 reads TGTGCCACCGGGACTAGCGGTGGGCTCGGTGAGCAGTTCTTC.

The V and J genes are TRBV9 and TRBJ2-5; TRBD2 matches at 11 bases. Trimming removed 7 bases from V and 5 bases from J; junction bases left unmatched: 4. The CDR3 is made up of 13 amino acids. Germline CDR1 and CDR2: SGDLS and YYNGEE. The CDR3 region is CASALAGGETQYF. The CDR3 nucleotides are TGTGCCAGCGCTCTAGCGGGAGGCGAGACCCAGTACTTC.

This chain connects TRBV5-6 to TRBJ1-4; TRBD1 matches at 7 bases. The V segment lost 2 bases and the J segment 0 bases; nucleotides outside the gene matches: 7. Germline V gene lookup returns CDR1 SGHDT and CDR2 YYEEEE. This CDR3 has 17 amino acids. The CDR3 region is CASSFGSGGATNEKLFF. CDR3 bases: TGTGCCAGCAGCTTTGGTTCAGGGGGTGCAACTAATGAAAAACTGTTTTTT.

The chain carries TRBV25-1 and TRBJ1-5; D uncertain. The CDR3 is 14 amino acids. CDR1 is MGHDK and CDR2 is SYGVNS in the germline V gene. Trimming removed 3 bases at V and 7 bases at J, with 13 bases between. The CDR3 coding sequence is TGTGCCAGCAGTGACATCGGAACGGGGCAGCCCCAGCATTTT. Its translation is CASSDIGTGQPQHF.

CDR3 sequence reads: CASSLSLWSHTF. CDR3 bases: TGTGCCAGCAGCTTGAGCCTATGGTCCCATACCTTC. The chain uses TRBV5-6 and TRBJ1-2; D not resolved. V was cut by 1 base and J by 14 bases, with 15 bases left in between. This CDR3 has 12 residues. Germline values: CDR1 SGHDT, CDR2 YYEEEE.

The CDR3 DNA follows: TGCGCCAGCAGCTTGCGGCTAGCCTACGAGCAGTACTTC. Amino acid sequence: CASSLRLAYEQYF. The chain has TRBV5-1 and TRBJ2-7; D unclear. Germline CDR1 and CDR2: SGHRS and YFSETQ. The CDR3 length is 13 residues. V was trimmed by 1 base and J by 2 bases, leaving 7 bases between them. The variable domain in full, with the rest retrieved from reference TRBV5-1 and TRBJ2-7, is KAGVTQTPRYLIKTRGQQVTLSCSPISGHRSVSWYQQTPGQGLQFLFEYFSETQRNKGNFPGRFSGRQFSNSRSEMNVSTLELGDSALYLCASSLRLAYEQYFGPGTRLTVT.

The chain uses TRBV6-1 and TRBJ2-7, with 8 bases that match TRBD1. The ends lost 6 bases at V and 2 bases at J; junction bases unmatched: 6. CDR1 and CDR2 from the germline V gene are MNHNS and SASEGT. The CDR3 extends over 14 amino acids. The CDR3 loop is CASSAGGSTYEQYF. Here the CDR3 DNA reads TGTGCCAGCAGCGCAGGGGGCTCGACCTACGAGCAGTACTTC.

J is TRBJ2-2 and V is TRBV5-1; the D is unclear. In germline, CDR1 is SGHRS, CDR2 YFSETQ. V lost 1 base and J 2 bases, leaving 6 bases between the germline ends. This CDR3 contains 14 residues. The CDR3 is CASSLSINTGELFF. The CDR3, as DNA: TGCGCCAGCAGCTTGAGCATAAACACCGGGGAGCTGTTTTTT.

The chain uses TRBV10-3 and TRBJ2-4, with 9 bases lining up with TRBD1. This CDR3 region has 15 residues. The V and J ends lost 5 bases and 8 bases, in that order; junction bases with no gene match: 10. Germline V CDR1 and CDR2: ENHRY, SYGVKD. The CDR3 DNA sequence: TGTGCCATCAGTAATGCGGGACAGGGTATGGACATTCAGTACTTC. It codes for CAISNAGQGMDIQYF.

The gene calls are TRBV2 and TRBJ2-1; TRBD2 aligns across 14 bases. The CDR3 sequence is 18 residues long. The germline CDR1 and CDR2 sequences are SNHLY and FYNNEI. Trimming at V came to 5 bases and at J to 7 bases, leaving 13 bases not matched to a gene. Here the CDR3 DNA reads TGTGCCAGCAGTTTGGGACGGGTAGGACTAGCGGGAGGAAATGAGCAGTTCTTC. Amino acid sequence: CASSLGRVGLAGGNEQFF.

The CDR3 nucleotides read TGTGCCAGCAGTCCGGGACAGATCTACGAGCAGTACTTC. Its translation is CASSPGQIYEQYF. The rearrangement joins TRBV27 to TRBJ2-7; 7 positions agree with TRBD1. The V gene end was trimmed by 5 bases and the J gene end by 3 bases; junction bases not matched to a gene: 4. Germline assignment: CDR1 MNHEY and CDR2 SMNVEV (reference sequence). The CDR3 covers 13 residues.

The chain recombines TRBV6-6 with TRBJ1-6; TRBD1 aligns across 10 bases. This CDR3 contains 15 residues. V trimming: 5 bases; J trimming: 10 bases; junction bases outside the gene matches: 8. CDR1 and CDR2 (germline): MNHNY, SVGAGI (reference sequence). CDR3 sequence: CASSKRQGATSPLHF. The CDR3 DNA is TGTGCCAGCAGTAAAAGACAGGGGGCGACGTCACCCCTCCACTTT.

J is TRBJ2-1 and V is TRBV15, with D possibly matching TRBD2 (6 bases). Germline CDR1 is LNHNV and CDR2 is YYDKDF (reference sequence). The CDR3 spans 13 residues. V was clipped by 9 bases and J by 4 bases, with 13 bases between them. CDR3 DNA sequence: TGTGCCACGGGGAGGAGAAAGTACAATGAGCAGTTCTTC. Translating gives CATGRRKYNEQFF.

The V and J genes are TRBV7-8 and TRBJ2-2; D is ambiguous. Germline CDR1 reads SGHVS; CDR2 reads FQNEAQ. The V end was cut by 6 bases, the J end by 1 base, with 15 bases between. The CDR3 is made up of 16 amino acids. The CDR3 nucleotides read TGTGCCAGCAGTCTCGACAACCCTTTGAACACCGGGGAGCTGTTTTTT. Protein sequence: CASSLDNPLNTGELFF.

The chain carries TRBV28 and TRBJ1-2, with D possibly matching TRBD1 (6 bases). The CDR3 is 14 amino acids. Per the germline V gene, CDR1 is MDHEN and CDR2 is SYDVKM. Deletions cut 6 bases from V and 4 bases from J, with 15 bases between. CDR3 protein: CASSPGQGPYGYTF. The CDR3 DNA follows: TGTGCCAGCAGCCCTGGGCAGGGGCCCTATGGCTACACCTTC.

This clone was recorded a few times. This sequence joins TRBV5-4 and TRBJ2-3; 8 positions agree with TRBD2. CDR1 is SGHNT, CDR2 YYREEE, per germline (reference sequence). The CDR3 runs 14 residues. V trimming: 2 bases; J trimming: 5 bases; junction bases outside the gene matches: 4. The CDR3 here is CASSFSGVGDTQYF. The CDR3 DNA sequence: TGTGCCAGCAGCTTTAGCGGGGTAGGAGATACGCAGTATTTT. Looking up the rest from reference TRBV5-4 and TRBJ2-3 gives the full variable domain: ETGVTQSPTHLIKTRGQQVTLRCSSQSGHNTVSWYQQALGQGPQFIFQYYREEENGRGNFPPRFSGLQFPNYSSELNVNALELDDSALYLCASSFSGVGDTQYFGPGTRLTVL.

V is TRBV2 and J is TRBJ2-2, with no clear D. The CDR3 extends over 14 amino acids. Trimming pared 7 bases from V and 0 bases from J, leaving 9 bases between. In germline, CDR1 is SNHLY, CDR2 FYNNEI. This CDR3 reads CASMRSSNTGELFF. The CDR3, as DNA: TGTGCCAGCATGCGAAGTTCGAACACCGGGGAGCTGTTTTTT. Variable domain in full (rest from reference TRBV2 and TRBJ2-2): EPEVTQTPSHQVTQMGQEVILRCVPISNHLYFYWYRQILGQKVEFLVSFYNNEISEKSEIFDDQFSVERPDGSNFTLKIRSTKLEDSAMYFCASMRSSNTGELFFGEGSRLTVL.

This chain links TRBV7-3 with TRBJ2-2; TRBD1 agrees at 9 bases. V lost 5 bases and J lost 6; bases outside the gene matches: 7. The germline V gene encodes CDR1 SGHTA and CDR2 FQGTGA. The CDR3 is made up of 15 amino acids. CDR3 coding DNA: TGTGCCAGCAGCCGAACAGGGGGCCGGTCCGGGGAGCTGTTTTTT. Residues: CASSRTGGRSGELFF.

The J gene is TRBJ2-2, the V gene TRBV5-1; 9 bases line up with TRBD1. Looked up from germline, CDR1 is SGHRS and CDR2 is YFSETQ. There are 15 residues in the CDR3. Germline trimming cut 3 bases from V and 6 bases from J; bases unmatched to any gene: 6. CDR3 loop: CASSSGTGYSGELFF. The CDR3 DNA reads TGCGCCAGCAGCTCGGGGACAGGGTATTCCGGGGAGCTGTTTTTT.

The V and J genes are TRBV19 and TRBJ1-1, with a possible D match to TRBD1 (5 bases). The V gene's germline CDR1 is LNHDA and CDR2 SQIVND (reference sequence). Trimming removed 4 bases at V and 1 base at J, with 16 bases between. This CDR3 comprises 16 residues. The CDR3 spells CASSTRTRGWNTEAFF. Here the CDR3 DNA reads TGTGCCAGTAGTACTAGGACAAGGGGCTGGAACACTGAAGCTTTCTTT.

The sample holds a few counts of this clone. The chain couples TRBV7-3 to TRBJ2-1; 9 nucleotides match TRBD2. Germline V lookup: CDR1 SGHTA, CDR2 FQGTGA. CDR3 length equals 16 residues. Trimming cost V 1 base and J 8 bases; bases outside gene matches: 9. The CDR3 loop reads CASSLSGGGGEDEQFF. CDR3 DNA sequence: TGTGCCAGCAGCTTAAGTGGCGGGGGGGGTGAAGATGAGCAGTTCTTC. The variable domain in full, with the rest retrieved from reference TRBV7-3 and TRBJ2-1, is GAGVSQTPSNKVTEKGKYVELRCDPISGHTALYWYRQSLGQGPEFLIYFQGTGAADDSGLPNDRFFAVRPEGSVSTLKIQRTERGDSAVYLCASSLSGGGGEDEQFFGPGTRLTVL.

The V gene is TRBV4-2, the J gene TRBJ1-5; D is possibly TRBD1 (6 bases). The CDR3 loop spans 15 amino acids. With 5 bases removed from V and 3 bases from J, the gap between germline ends came to 14 bases. Germline lookup yields CDR1 LGHNA and CDR2 YNFKEQ. The CDR3 bases are TGTGCCAGCAGCTCGAACAGGGCTAACAATCAGCCCCAGCATTTT. Its translation: CASSSNRANNQPQHF.

This rearrangement joins TRBV7-3 to TRBJ2-2; D might be TRBD2 (6 bases). V lost 5 bases and J lost 6, with 10 bases in between. Germline CDR1 and CDR2: SGHTA and FQGTGA. CDR3 length: 13 amino acids. CDR3 sequence reads: CASSKGGPGELFF. The CDR3 DNA reads as TGTGCCAGCAGCAAGGGAGGTCCCGGGGAGCTGTTTTTT.

The chain recombines TRBV4-1 with TRBJ2-2; tentative D call: TRBD1 (6 bases). V lost 0 bases to trimming and J lost 4 bases, with 12 bases between them. The CDR3 covers 16 residues. In germline, CDR1 is MGHRA, CDR2 YSYEKL. In DNA, the CDR3 is TGCGCCAGCAGCCAAGAACGCCAGGGGTTCACCGGGGAGCTGTTTTTT. It yields the protein CASSQERQGFTGELFF.

This chain connects TRBV28 to TRBJ1-4; D remains unclear. This CDR3 contains 14 residues. V was pared by 5 bases and J by 6 bases, with 13 bases between. Germline assignment: CDR1 MDHEN and CDR2 SYDVKM. CDR3 loop: CASSPGVSDEKLFF. DNA of the CDR3: TGTGCCAGCAGTCCGGGAGTATCCGATGAAAAACTGTTTTTT.